This T cell receptor beta chain was recorded in a study of blood T cell repertoires in COVID-19. Study-wide background: T cells, B-cell-depleted T cells, or PBMCs supplied cDNA or gDNA.

Trimming at V came to 1 base and at J to 5 bases, leaving 5 bases not matched to a gene. Germline lookup yields CDR1 SGHVS and CDR2 FQNEAQ. The CDR3 runs to 15 residues. Some clones are missing from TCRdb's copy, which holds only in-frame ones; the method was immunoSEQ multiplex PCR. The sample shows 100,000 or so clones, approximately 80% of them seen only once. Sequences were obtained from peripheral blood. The receptor was derived from a man aged 50 to 59 with active or convalescent COVID-19. The genes are TRBV7-8 and TRBJ1-2; the match to TRBD1 covers 9 bases. The DNA for the CDR3 is TGTGCCAGCAGCTTAGTGGCTGGACAGGGGTATGGCTACACCTTC. Amino acid sequence: CASSLVAGQGYGYTF.